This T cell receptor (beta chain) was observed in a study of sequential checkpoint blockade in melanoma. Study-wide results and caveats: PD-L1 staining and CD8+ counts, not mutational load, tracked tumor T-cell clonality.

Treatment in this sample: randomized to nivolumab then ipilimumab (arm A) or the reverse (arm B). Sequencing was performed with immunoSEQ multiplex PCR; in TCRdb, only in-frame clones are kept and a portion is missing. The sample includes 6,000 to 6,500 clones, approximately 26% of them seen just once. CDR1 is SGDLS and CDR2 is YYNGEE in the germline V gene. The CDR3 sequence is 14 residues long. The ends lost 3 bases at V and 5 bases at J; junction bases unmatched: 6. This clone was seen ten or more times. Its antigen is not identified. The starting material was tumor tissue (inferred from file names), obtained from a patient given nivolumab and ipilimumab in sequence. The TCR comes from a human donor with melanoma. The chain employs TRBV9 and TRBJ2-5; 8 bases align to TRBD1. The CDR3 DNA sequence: TGTGCCAGCAGCGCGGACAGGGAGGTGGAGACCCAGTACTTC. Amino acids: CASSADREVETQYF.